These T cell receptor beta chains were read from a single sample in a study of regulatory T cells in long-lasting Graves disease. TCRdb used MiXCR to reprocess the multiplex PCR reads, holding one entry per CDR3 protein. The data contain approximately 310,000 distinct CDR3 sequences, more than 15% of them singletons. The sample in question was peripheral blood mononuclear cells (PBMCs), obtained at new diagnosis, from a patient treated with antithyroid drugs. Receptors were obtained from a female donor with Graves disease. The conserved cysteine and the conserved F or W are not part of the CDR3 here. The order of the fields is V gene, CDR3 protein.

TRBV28	ASSPGGQRQETQY
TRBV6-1	ASSDETQY
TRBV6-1	ASSRTGGAGQPQH
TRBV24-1	ATSPGTGNYEQY
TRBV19	ASNPSTRLATDTQY
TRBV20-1	SAGSPKADRRRKSSYNEQF
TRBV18	ANSPLRGLDYGYT
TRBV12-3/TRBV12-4	ASSFTGGGETQY
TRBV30	ASGGPNSPLH
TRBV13	ASSPASGTYNSQY
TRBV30	AWSVGTGDGYT
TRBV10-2	ASSESRRSSSTDTQY
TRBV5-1	ASGTGRTGELF
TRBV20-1	SAHRGNQPQH
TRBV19	ASSISGAAYQETQY
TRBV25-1	ASRVKQGPGEKLF
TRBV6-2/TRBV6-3	ASSGTVQETQY
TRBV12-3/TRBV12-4	ASSSGQGRQETQY
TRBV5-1	ASRAQGLGETQY
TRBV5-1	ASREAGWADTQY
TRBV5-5	ASSFGTSGRRTDTQY
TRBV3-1	ASSPTLSGQGGYT
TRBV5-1	ASSSGTSGRAEQF
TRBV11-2	ASSLTSGGAREQY
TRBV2	ASSRQRISYNEQF
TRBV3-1	ASSQTQGSYGYT
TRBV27	ASSLRRDRGYEQY
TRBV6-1	ASTRAGRGNTIY
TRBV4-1	ASSQTPAGQGYEQY
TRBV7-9	ASSLAGTWGEGSYNEQF
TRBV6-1	ASSRGTVAGANVLT
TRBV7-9	ASRAPFFQETQY
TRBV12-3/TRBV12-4	ASSKGTGVNEKLF
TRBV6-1	ASRAVGGRWNEQF
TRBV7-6	ASSLLLLAGRNNEQF
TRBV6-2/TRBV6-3	ASSPGTGRGRARYNEQF
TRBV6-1	ASSPLGAPSSPLH
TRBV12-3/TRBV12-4	ASSSSGSSYEQY
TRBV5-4	ASTRPNSPLH
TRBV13	ASSTTSGSSDEQF
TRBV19	ASSRTGGAEGNEQF
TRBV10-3	AIMSSHDAYNEQF
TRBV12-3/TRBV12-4	ASSGSSSYEQY
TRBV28	ASSSRIQGGTYEQY
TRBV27	ASSFSTGSRGYT
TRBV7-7	ASSLAERTSGSGSEQY
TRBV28	ASSLGAGLWARDQY
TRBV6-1	ASTEQGANEKLF
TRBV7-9	ASTVTSGSNEQF
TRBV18	ASSPSSAGPRTEAF
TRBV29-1	SVEREDTQY
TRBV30	ALLGVTQANYEQY
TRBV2	ASLRTEAF
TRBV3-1	ASSQVLVEGTSSYNEQF
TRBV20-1	SAYLAGEETDTQY
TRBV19	ASRGPGAEAF
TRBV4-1	ASSQGRQGATGANVLT
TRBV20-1	SARISSGRETQY
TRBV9	ASSWTGTSGRAGHNEQF
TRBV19	ASSTPPGALRYGYT